This T cell receptor beta chain was recovered during a study of cytomegalovirus exposure and HLA in healthy donors (dated by TCRdb to about 2017). Looking at the study overall: In an earlier analysis of approximately 640 of the donors, 276 Gb of sequence data and 90 million to 120 million unique TCR beta sequences from about 180 million T cells were reported. An early release covering 500 to 750 HLA-typed donors comprised approximately 300 gigabases of sequencing data and approximately 80 million unique TCR sequences. Of the approximately 400 genotyped donors, 65% to 90% fell in the genetic ancestry cluster associated with self-reported Caucasian donors. The aim of the study was to test whether cataloging public T cell receptors could identify signatures of past pathogen exposure. Using immunosequencing, the study profiled T cell repertoires from about 620 subjects and related those repertoires to cytomegalovirus serostatus. Besides the first cohort of more than 650 subjects, a separate validation cohort made up of roughly 130 different subjects was used. The study combined high-throughput TCR immunosequencing, statistical association of individual TCRs with disease status, and machine learning to predict cytomegalovirus infection status. To study patterns of TCR occurrence, a later analysis re-analyzed previously published TCR beta repertoires from around 670 donors and added high-resolution HLA genotyping. Rather than using new phenotypic data, the later analysis identified candidate immune exposures from TCR beta sequences and from how often those sequences occurred across donors. An earlier analysis of 587 of the donors used high-throughput TCR beta sequencing to judge whether each TCR beta V gene segment behaved as functional or pseudogenic. Donor age, sex, ethnicity and CMV serostatus were compiled together with the repertoire data. In a later genetic analysis, genome-wide SNP genotypes for about 55% of the roughly 700 donors were used, and that subset was treated as a discovery cohort. Every repertoire in the discovery cohort had been generated on one and the same sequencing platform. Both class I and class II loci were covered by HLA typing, at four-digit resolution. The number of typed donors differed by locus: about 629-630 for A, B, C, DRB1 and DQB1; approximately 540 for DQA1; around 610 for DPA1; and some 450 for DPB1. Because of strong linkage in the cohort, roughly 5 DR-DQ haplotypes were treated as single units for association and clustering. On average, around 200,000 unique TCR beta nucleotide sequences were sequenced per donor among some 430 genotyped donors of the cohort, with roughly 19% of those sequences being non-productive. Broad study findings and their caveats: Because counts were too low, roughly 17 rarely observed V segments, including chromosome 9 orphons, were left out of the earlier analysis of 587 of the donors. Correlated functional status among segregating V segments might be attributable to linkage disequilibrium, but an unknown experimental factor could not be ruled out. The study gave a list of over 150 TCR beta chains associated with cytomegalovirus. In an earlier analysis of some 550 of the donors, most TCR beta V segments were observed in productive rearrangements about 90% or about 30% of the time, broadly matching IMGT annotations. Most TCR sequences were observed very rarely across donors, whereas some public TCRs were present in many individuals. A further reported finding was that TCR beta sequences accurately predicted the HLA-A and HLA-B alleles for most subjects in the first cohort. A later analysis found that HLA-associated TCR beta chains were more clonally expanded and had lower generation probabilities than equally common non-associated chains. The authors suggested that the approach could potentially be generalized to other disease states and immunological phenotypes. In a later analysis, most CMV-associated TCR beta chains were found to appear HLA-restricted, with HLA associations seemingly driven largely by CMV exposure. In vitro tests confirmed that a few of the cytomegalovirus-associated TCR beta chains recognize cytomegalovirus antigens. In this cohort, only TCR beta chains were sequenced, and detectable features were limited by the absence of alpha or paired-chain data. The classifier was reported to diagnose cytomegalovirus status with high specificity and sensitivity in both the original cohort and the validation cohort. In a later analysis, the rate of TCR association differed among HLA loci, with DRB1 alleles having the most associated TCRs and HLA-C alleles having the fewest. CMV serostatus was the only immune exposure information available for the cohort. Specific HLA alleles were associated with 16,951 TCR beta sequences at a false discovery rate of 0.05 in a later analysis. Roughly uniform sequencing depth across donors was assumed in presence/absence analyses, although this assumption may not hold. Some IMGT-functional V segments, including TRBV6-2 and TRBV6-3, could not be distinguished by the 87-base-pair reads and were therefore excluded. When HLA alleles, especially DR and DQ, strongly co-occurred, TCR associations were difficult to assign to individual alleles. Because HLA typing was missing for some donors at each locus, association tests included only the typed subset. Several of the top co-occurrence clusters appeared to be linked to parvovirus B19, influenza, CMV and Epstein-Barr virus, according to a later analysis. A group of highly shared sequence variants was considered likely to be a technical artifact of the sequencing pipeline. Compared with the 666-donor mean, donors in an Asian-associated ancestry cluster had fewer N-insertions in productive TCRs, according to a later genetic analysis. V-gene and J-gene trimming of TCR beta chains was associated with a missense DCLRE1C variant in a later genetic analysis, and the association was replicated in an independent cohort.

Trimmed from V: 8 bases; trimmed from J: 7 bases; junction bases lacking a gene match: 11. Counted from cysteine to phenylalanine, this CDR3 has 14 amino acids. Only the CDR3 part of the read is kept: 42 bases, read in frame from the first base. Per the germline V gene, MGHDK is the CDR1 and SYGVNS is the CDR2. The cohort comprised some 700 healthy bone marrow donors. At the time of sampling, all cohort members were nominally healthy, though unrecorded immune exposures were likely present. The donor was CMV seropositive and was included in the group of about 290 seropositive cohort members. Every donor gave a peripheral blood sample, and the peripheral blood mononuclear cells from that sample were used for TCR beta sequencing. The Qiagen DNeasy Blood Extraction Kit was used to extract genomic DNA from the blood cell samples. A word on this clone: Which antigen it targets is not known. Base qualities are not provided; no much larger clone lies one nucleotide away.

The library was obtained by the immunoSEQ multiplex PCR assay. For the multiplex PCR, a mixture combining 60 forward primers for TCR Vbeta segments and 13 reverse primers for TCR Jbeta segments was used. Amplification of the CDR3 region of rearranged TCR beta genes was performed with a multiplex PCR assay on genomic DNA. The amplified TCR beta libraries were sequenced on the Illumina HiSeq System as 87-base-pair reads. The study's processing was this. Across the 700 or so repertoires, a later analysis counted roughly 77 million unique TCR beta chains, roughly 11 million of which were shared by at least two donors. A nearest-neighbor algorithm error-corrected the raw reads and collapsed the reads into unique sequences, merging closely related sequences to remove PCR and sequencing errors. CDR3 sequences were aligned to IMGT reference sequences to assign V, D and J gene segments. For a sequence to be retained, a match of at least six nucleotides to both a V gene segment and a J gene segment was required. A rearrangement counted as productive if the CDR3 had no stop codons and remained in frame with V and J, and every other rearrangement counted as non-productive. Following IMGT convention, CDR3 was defined as the stretch from the second conserved V-encoded cysteine to the conserved J-encoded phenylalanine. The earlier analysis of 500 to 600 of the donors excluded sequences that lacked an unambiguous match to a single V gene segment. An earlier analysis of fewer than 650 of the donors classified V segments as functional when productive rearrangements were above 56.7% and as segregating when the standard deviation between donors was above 5%. A statistical classification framework was built for diagnosing cytomegalovirus status from the catalog of TCR beta chain sequences. V and J gene assignment, in a later analysis, came from comparing TCR nucleotide sequences with IMGT/GENE-DB human TR gene sequences. A later analysis assigned CDR3 sequences and most-parsimonious VDJ recombination scenarios with the TCRdist pipeline. In a later analysis, every TCR beta chain was defined by the combination of its CDR3 amino acid sequence and its V-gene family, and reads without a unique V-gene family were dropped. As a way to deal with suspected cross-contamination and a sequencing artifact, a later analysis dropped hundreds of nucleotide sequences that were highly shared and had low generation probability. A later analysis calculated a clonal expansion index for each public chain from normalized within-repertoire ranks of inferred template counts. In a later analysis, generation probabilities were computed with a VDJ recombination model fitted to out-of-frame rearrangements, and the resulting probabilities were checked against IGoR. A later analysis scored TCR-TCR, TCR-HLA and TCR-CMV co-occurrence with hypergeometric tests, applying a repertoire-size bias correction to TCR pairs. False discovery rates were estimated in a later analysis by permuting HLA or CMV assignments 20 times. A later analysis grouped co-occurring TCRs with DBSCAN, adding TCRdist sequence similarity when clustering within HLA-allele-positive subsets. Repertoires with fewer than 30,000 or more than 120,000 public chains were left out of co-occurrence clustering, as were five repertoires with anomalous nucleotide sharing. This is the immuneACCESS table as TCRdb keeps it, with only in-frame sequences that have V and J called. A part of the clones is gone; compared with another copy, unresolved V genes explain less than half, and the rest is unexplained. V, J and clone size are those of that table, while D and trimming were read from the DNA. A total of 75,000 to 90,000 clones appear in this sample, about 68% of them only once. Of the sample, 20% to 25% is held by the ten largest clones.

The clonotype was recovered from a man aged 25-45 years in good health and CMV-seropositive. The sequence links TRBV25-1 to TRBJ1-5; 7 bases in the middle match TRBD1. Sequencing was performed on PBMCs. The CDR3 region has the sequence CASPDTGEIQPQHF. The base sequence is TGTGCCAGCCCCGACACAGGGGAGATCCAGCCCCAGCATTTT.